This entry is about one TCR beta chain. No antigen is known for it. Germline values: CDR1 MNHNS, CDR2 SASEGT. V was clipped by 6 bases and J by 2 bases, with 4 bases between them. CDR3 length: 11 residues. The assay was immunoSEQ multiplex PCR, and TCRdb's table has in-frame clones only and misses some. The table lists about 24,000 clones, around 93% of them singletons. This sample stems from a study of monozygotic twins with cystic fibrosis. Across the study: Approximately 3.2 micrograms of fragmented DNA underwent roughly 16 PCR cycles for library preparation.

Study-wide results and caveats: Monozygotic CF twins shared more identical nucleotide clonotypes than unrelated patients.

The sequencing input was blood. The receptor comes from a girl aged 2-10 years with cystic fibrosis. The chain couples TRBV6-1 to TRBJ1-1; D call uncertain. CDR3 nucleotides: TGTGCCAGCAGGGCCAACACTGAAGCTTTCTTT. Its protein product is CASRANTEAFF.